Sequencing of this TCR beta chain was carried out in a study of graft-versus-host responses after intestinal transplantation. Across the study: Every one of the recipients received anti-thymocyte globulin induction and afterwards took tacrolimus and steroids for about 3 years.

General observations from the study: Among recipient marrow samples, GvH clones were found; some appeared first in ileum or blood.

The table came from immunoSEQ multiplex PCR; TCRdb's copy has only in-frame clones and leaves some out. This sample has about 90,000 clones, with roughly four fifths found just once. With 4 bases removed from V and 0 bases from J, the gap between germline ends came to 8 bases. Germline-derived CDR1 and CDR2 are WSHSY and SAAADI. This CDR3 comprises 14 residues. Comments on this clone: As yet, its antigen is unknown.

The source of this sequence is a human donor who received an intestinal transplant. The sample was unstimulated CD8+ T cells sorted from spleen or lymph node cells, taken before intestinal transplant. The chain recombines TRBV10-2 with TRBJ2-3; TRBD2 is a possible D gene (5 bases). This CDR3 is CASSGPGSTDTQYF. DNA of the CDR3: TGCGCCAGCAGTGGGCCGGGGAGCACAGATACGCAGTATTTT.